This T cell receptor beta chain was obtained from a study of blood T cell repertoires in COVID-19. At the level of the study: Whether acute or convalescent, the COVID-19 samples came from the United States, Italy and Spain. PBMCs, B-cell-depleted T cells, or T cells were the source of the cDNA or gDNA that made up the material.

In the study's own analysis: Cell counts per sample came from amplifying reference gene primers. The repertoire was sequenced with immunoSEQ multiplex PCR; TCRdb's copy has only in-frame clones and lacks some. That table supplies the V and J calls and clone size; D and trimming were determined from the DNA. The table records some 33,000 clones, approximately 90% of them present only once. Per germline, CDR1 MNHEY and CDR2 SMNVEV (reference sequence). The CDR3 spans 14 residues. V lost 10 bases and J 0 bases, leaving 13 bases between the germline ends. V and J are TRBV27 and TRBJ2-1; maybe TRBD2 (6 bases). The receptor comes from a human donor in a cohort sampled during active COVID-19. Sequencing was performed on peripheral blood. CDR3 protein: CATAEGHSYNEQFF. The CDR3 DNA sequence: TGTGCCACCGCGGAGGGGCACTCCTACAATGAGCAGTTCTTC.